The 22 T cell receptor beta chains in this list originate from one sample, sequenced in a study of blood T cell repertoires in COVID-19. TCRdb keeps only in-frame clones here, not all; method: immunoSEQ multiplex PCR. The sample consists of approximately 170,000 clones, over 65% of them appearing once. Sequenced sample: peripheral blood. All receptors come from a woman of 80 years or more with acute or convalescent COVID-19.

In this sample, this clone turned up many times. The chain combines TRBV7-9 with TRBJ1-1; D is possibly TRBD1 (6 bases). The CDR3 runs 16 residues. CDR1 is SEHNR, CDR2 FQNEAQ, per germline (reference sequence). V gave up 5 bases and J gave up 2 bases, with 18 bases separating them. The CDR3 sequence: CASSPVNRARNTEAFF. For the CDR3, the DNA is TGTGCCAGCAGCCCCGTCAACAGGGCCCGAAACACTGAAGCTTTCTTT.

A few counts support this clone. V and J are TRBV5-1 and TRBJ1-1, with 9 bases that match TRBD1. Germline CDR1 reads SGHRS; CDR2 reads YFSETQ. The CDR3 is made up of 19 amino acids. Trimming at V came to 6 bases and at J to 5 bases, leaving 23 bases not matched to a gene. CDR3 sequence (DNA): TGCGCCAGCAATAAAGCTCTAGGTCGGGACAGGGCCCCGTGGACTGAAGCTTTCTTT. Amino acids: CASNKALGRDRAPWTEAFF.

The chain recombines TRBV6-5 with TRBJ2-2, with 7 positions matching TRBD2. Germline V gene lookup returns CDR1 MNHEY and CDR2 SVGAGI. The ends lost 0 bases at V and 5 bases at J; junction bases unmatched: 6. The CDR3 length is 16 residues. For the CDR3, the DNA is TGTGCCAGCAGTTACTCGATGTGGGGGGGGACCGGGGAGCTGTTTTTT. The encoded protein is CASSYSMWGGTGELFF.

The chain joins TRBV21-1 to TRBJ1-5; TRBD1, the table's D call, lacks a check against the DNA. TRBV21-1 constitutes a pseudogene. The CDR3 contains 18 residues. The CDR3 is CARTRDRSRGYSNQPQHF. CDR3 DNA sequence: TGTGCCAGGACCCGGGACAGGTCTAGGGGCTATAGCAATCAGCCCCAGCATTTT.

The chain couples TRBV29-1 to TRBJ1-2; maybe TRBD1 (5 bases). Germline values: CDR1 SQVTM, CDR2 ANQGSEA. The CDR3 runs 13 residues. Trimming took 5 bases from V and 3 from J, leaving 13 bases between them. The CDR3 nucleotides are TGCAGCGTTCAGACAGAGTTATACTATGGCTACACCTTC. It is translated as CSVQTELYYGYTF. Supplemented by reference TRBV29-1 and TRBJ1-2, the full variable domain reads SAVISQKPSRDICQRGTSLTIQCQVDSQVTMMFWYRQQPGQSLTLIATANQGSEATYESGFVIDKFPISRPNLTFSTLTVSNMSPEDSSIYLCSVQTELYYGYTFGSGTRLTVV.

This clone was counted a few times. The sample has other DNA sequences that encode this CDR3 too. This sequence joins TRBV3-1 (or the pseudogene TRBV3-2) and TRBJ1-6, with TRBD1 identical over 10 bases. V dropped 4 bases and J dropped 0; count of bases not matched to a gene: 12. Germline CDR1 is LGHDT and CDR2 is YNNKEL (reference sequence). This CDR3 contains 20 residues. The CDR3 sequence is CASSLAIWGQGSSYNSPLHF. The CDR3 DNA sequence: TGTGCCAGCAGCCTAGCGATTTGGGGACAGGGGAGCTCCTATAATTCACCCCTCCACTTT.

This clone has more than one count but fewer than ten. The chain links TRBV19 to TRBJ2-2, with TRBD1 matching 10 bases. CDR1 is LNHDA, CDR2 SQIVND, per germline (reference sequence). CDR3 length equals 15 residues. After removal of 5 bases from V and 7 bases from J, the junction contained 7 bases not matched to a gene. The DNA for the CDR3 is TGTGCCAGTAGTCCCCGGGACAGGGGCATCGGGGAGCTGTTTTTT. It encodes CASSPRDRGIGELFF.

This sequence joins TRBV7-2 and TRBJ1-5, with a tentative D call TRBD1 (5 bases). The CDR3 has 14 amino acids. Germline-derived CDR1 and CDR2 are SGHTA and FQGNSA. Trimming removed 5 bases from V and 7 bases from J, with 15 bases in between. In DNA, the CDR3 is TGTGCCAGCAGCCGTGGGGCAGTACGGCAGCCCCAGCATTTT. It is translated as CASSRGAVRQPQHF.

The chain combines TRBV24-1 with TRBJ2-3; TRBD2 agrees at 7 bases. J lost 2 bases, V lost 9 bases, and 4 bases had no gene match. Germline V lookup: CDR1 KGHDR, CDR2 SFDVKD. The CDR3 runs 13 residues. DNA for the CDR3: TGTGCCACCTCTAGCGGATCCACAGATACGCAGTATTTT. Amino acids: CATSSGSTDTQYF.

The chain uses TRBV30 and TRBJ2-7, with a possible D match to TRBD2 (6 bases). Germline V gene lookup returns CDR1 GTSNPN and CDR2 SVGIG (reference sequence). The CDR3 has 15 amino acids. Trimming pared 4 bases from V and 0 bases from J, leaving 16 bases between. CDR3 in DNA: TGTGCCTGGACACGCCGCGGGACTCACTCCTACGAGCAGTACTTC. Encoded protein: CAWTRRGTHSYEQYF. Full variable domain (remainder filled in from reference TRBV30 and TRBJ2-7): SQTIHQWPATLVQPVGSPLSLECTVEGTSNPNLYWYRQAAGRGLQLLFYSVGIGQISSEVPQNLSASRPQDRQFILSSKKLLLSDSGFYLCAWTRRGTHSYEQYFGPGTRLTVT.

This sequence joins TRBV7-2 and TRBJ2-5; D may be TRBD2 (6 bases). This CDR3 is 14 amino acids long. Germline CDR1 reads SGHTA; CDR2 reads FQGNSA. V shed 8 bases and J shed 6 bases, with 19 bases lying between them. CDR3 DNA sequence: TGTGCCAGCGCCAGCGGCTCAGGCGGGAAGACCCAGTACTTC. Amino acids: CASASGSGGKTQYF.

The CDR3 bases are TGTGCCAGCAGCCAGTTTAGCGGGAGGGCCGGGGATACGCAGTATTTT. Translating gives CASSQFSGRAGDTQYF. The chain is built from TRBV14 and TRBJ2-3, with 11 bases matching TRBD2. Germline loops: CDR1 SGHDN, CDR2 FVKESK. V shed 3 bases, J shed 6 bases, and the junction held 8 bases outside the gene matches. There are 16 residues in the CDR3. Variable domain in full (rest from reference TRBV14 and TRBJ2-3): EAGVTQFPSHSVIEKGQTVTLRCDPISGHDNLYWYRRVMGKEIKFLLHFVKESKQDESGMPNNRFLAERTGGTYSTLKVQPAELEDSGVYFCASSQFSGRAGDTQYFGPGTRLTVL.

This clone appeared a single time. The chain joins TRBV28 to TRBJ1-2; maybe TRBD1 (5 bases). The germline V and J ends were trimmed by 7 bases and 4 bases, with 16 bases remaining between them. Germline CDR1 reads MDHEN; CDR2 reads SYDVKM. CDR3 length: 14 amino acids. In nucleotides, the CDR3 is TGTGCCAGCATGATACCACAGGCTCCCTATGGCTACACCTTC. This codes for CASMIPQAPYGYTF.

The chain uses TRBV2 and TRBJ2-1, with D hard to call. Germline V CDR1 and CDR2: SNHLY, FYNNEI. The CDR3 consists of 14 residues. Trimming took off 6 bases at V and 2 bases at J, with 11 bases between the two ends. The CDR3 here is CASSLEAPYNEQFF. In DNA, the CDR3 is TGTGCCAGCAGCCTCGAGGCACCCTACAATGAGCAGTTCTTC. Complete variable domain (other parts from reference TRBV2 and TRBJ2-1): EPEVTQTPSHQVTQMGQEVILRCVPISNHLYFYWYRQILGQKVEFLVSFYNNEISEKSEIFDDQFSVERPDGSNFTLKIRSTKLEDSAMYFCASSLEAPYNEQFFGPGTRLTVL.

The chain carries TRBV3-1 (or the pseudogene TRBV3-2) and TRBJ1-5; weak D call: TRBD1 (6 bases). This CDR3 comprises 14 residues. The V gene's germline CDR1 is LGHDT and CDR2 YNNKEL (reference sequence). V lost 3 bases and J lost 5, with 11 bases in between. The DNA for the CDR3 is TGTGCCAGCAGCCAGGGGGGGCTAGATCAGCCCCAGCATTTT. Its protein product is CASSQGGLDQPQHF.

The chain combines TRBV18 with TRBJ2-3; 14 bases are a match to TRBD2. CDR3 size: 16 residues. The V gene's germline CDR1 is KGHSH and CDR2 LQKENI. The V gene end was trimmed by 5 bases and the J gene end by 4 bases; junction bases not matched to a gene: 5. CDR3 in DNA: TGTGCCAGCTCAAAAGGGACTAGCGGGAGATCAGATACGCAGTATTTT. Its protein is CASSKGTSGRSDTQYF.

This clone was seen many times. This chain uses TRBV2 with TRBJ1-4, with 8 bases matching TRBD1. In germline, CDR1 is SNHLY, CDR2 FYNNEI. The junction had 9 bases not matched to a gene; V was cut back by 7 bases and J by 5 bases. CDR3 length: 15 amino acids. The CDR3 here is CASTNEGTGNEKLFF. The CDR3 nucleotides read TGTGCCAGCACCAATGAAGGGACAGGCAATGAAAAACTGTTTTTT.

The CDR3 DNA reads TGTGCCAGCAGTCCACGGACTAGCGGGAAGAAAGAGAGTAGCGGGGAGCTGTTTTTT. It is translated as CASSPRTSGKKESSGELFF. V gene TRBV7-9 combines with J gene TRBJ2-2; 12 bases line up with TRBD2. V lost 6 bases and J lost 7; bases outside the gene matches: 18. The CDR3 is 19 residues long. Germline lookup yields CDR1 SEHNR and CDR2 FQNEAQ (reference sequence).

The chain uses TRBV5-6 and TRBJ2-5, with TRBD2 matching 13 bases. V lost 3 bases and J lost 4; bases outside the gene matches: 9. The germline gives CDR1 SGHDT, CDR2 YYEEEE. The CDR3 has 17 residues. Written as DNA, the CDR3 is TGTGCCAGCAGCTCCCTAGGACTAGCGGGAGTCGGAGAGACCCAGTACTTC. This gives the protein CASSSLGLAGVGETQYF.

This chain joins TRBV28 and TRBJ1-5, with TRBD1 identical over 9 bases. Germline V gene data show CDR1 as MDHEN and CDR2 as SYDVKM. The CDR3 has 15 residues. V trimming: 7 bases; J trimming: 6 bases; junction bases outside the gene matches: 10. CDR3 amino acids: CASTIADRGIQPQHF. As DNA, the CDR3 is TGTGCCAGCACAATAGCAGACAGGGGGATTCAGCCCCAGCATTTT. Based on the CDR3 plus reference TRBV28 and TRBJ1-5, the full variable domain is DVKVTQSSRYLVKRTGEKVFLECVQDMDHENMFWYRQDPGLGLRLIYFSYDVKMKEKGDIPEGYSVSREKKERFSLILESASTNQTSMYLCASTIADRGIQPQHFGDGTRLSIL.

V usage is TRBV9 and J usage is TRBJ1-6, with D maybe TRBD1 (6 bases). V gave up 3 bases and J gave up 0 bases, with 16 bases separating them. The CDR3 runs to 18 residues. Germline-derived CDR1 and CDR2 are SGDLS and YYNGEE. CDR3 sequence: CASSAGQGKSSYNSPLHF. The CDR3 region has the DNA TGTGCCAGCAGCGCCGGCCAGGGGAAGAGCTCCTATAATTCACCCCTCCACTTT. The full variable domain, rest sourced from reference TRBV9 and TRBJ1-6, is DSGVTQTPKHLITATGQRVTLRCSPRSGDLSVYWYQQSLDQGLQFLIQYYNGEERAKGNILERFSAQQFPDLHSELNLSSLELGDSALYFCASSAGQGKSSYNSPLHFGNGTRLTVT.

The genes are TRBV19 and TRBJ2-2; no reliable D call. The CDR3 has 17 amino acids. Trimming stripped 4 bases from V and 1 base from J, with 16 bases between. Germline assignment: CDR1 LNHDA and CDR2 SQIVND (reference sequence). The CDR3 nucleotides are TGTGCCAGTAGTACTAGTATAAGCGCACGGAACACCGGGGAGCTGTTTTTT. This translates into CASSTSISARNTGELFF.